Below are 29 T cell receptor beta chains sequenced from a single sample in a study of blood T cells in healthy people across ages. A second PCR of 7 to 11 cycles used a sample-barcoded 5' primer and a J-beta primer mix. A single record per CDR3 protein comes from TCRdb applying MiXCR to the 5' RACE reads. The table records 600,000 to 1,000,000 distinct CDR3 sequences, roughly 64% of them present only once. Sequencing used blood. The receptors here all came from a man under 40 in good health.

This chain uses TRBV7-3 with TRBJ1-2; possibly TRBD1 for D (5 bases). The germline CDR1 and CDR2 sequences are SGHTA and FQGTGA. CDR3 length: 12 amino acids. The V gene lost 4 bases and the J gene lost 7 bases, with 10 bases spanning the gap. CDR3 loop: CASSSGDAGYTF. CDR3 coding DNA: TGTGCCAGCAGCTCTGGGGACGCTGGCTACACCTTC.

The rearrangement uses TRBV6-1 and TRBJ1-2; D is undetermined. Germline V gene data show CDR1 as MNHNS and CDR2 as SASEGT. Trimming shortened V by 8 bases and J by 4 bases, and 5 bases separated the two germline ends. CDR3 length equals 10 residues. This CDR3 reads CASFSYGYTF. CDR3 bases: TGTGCCAGCTTCAGCTATGGCTACACCTTC.

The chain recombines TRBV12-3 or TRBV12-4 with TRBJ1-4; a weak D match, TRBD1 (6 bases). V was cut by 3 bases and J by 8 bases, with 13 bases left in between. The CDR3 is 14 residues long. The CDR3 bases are TGTGCCAGCAGTTTGCGGGGGGCCGCGGAAAAACTGTTTTTT. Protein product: CASSLRGAAEKLFF.

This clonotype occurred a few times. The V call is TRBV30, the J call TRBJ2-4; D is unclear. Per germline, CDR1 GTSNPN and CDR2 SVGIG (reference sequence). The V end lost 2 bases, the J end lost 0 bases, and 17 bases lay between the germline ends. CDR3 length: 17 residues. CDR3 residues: CAWSRPLDLLAKNIQYF. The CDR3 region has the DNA TGTGCCTGGAGTCGCCCATTAGACTTACTAGCCAAAAACATTCAGTACTTC.

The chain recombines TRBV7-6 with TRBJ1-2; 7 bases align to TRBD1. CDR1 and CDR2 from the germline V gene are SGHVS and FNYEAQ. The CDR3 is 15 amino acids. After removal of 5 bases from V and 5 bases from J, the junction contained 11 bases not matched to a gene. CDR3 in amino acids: CASSRRQGKAYGYTF. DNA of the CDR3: TGTGCCAGCAGCAGAAGACAGGGAAAAGCTTATGGCTACACCTTC.

The CDR3 region is CSVRDTVRETQYF. DNA of the CDR3: TGCAGCGTCCGGGACACCGTTCGGGAGACCCAGTACTTC. This chain connects TRBV29-1 to TRBJ2-5; D may be TRBD1 (6 bases). The CDR3 contains 13 residues. The germline V gene has CDR1 SQVTM and CDR2 ANQGSEA. V was cut by 6 bases and J by 5 bases, with 16 bases left in between.

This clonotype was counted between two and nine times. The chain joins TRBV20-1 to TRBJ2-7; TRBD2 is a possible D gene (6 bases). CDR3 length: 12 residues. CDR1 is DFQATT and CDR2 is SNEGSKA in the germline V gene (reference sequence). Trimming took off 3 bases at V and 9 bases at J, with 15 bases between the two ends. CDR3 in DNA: TGCAGTGCTAGCCAGTCCGGAGGGGTGCAGTACTTC. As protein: CSASQSGGVQYF.

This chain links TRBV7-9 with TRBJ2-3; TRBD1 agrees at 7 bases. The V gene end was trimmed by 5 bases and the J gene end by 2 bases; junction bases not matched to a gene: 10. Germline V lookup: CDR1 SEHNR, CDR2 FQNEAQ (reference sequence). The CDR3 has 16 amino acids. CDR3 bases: TGTGCCAGCAGCCCCCGACAGGGTAGCCCCACAGATACGCAGTATTTT. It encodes CASSPRQGSPTDTQYF.

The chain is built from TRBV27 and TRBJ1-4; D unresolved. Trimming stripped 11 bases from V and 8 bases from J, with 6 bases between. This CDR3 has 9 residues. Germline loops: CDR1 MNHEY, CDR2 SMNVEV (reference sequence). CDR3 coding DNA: TGTGCCCGTCCCGAAAAACTGTTTTTT. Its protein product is CARPEKLFF. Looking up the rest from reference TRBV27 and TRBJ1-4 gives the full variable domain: EAQVTQNPRYLITVTGKKLTVTCSQNMNHEYMSWYRQDPGLGLRQIYYSMNVEVTDKGDVPEGYKVSRKEKRNFPLILESPSPNQTSLYFCARPEKLFFGSGTQLSVL.

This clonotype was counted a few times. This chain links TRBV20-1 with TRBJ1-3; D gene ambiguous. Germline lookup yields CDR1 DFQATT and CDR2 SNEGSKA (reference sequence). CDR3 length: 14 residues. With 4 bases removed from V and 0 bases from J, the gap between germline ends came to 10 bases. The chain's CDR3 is CSAIPQPSGNTIYF. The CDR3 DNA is TGCAGTGCTATACCCCAACCCTCTGGAAACACCATATATTTT.

The CDR3 DNA reads TGTGCCACAACGGGGGGCAGGGCAGTTGCAGATACGCAGTATTTT. This translates into CATTGGRAVADTQYF. This chain connects TRBV15 to TRBJ2-3; TRBD2 might be the D (7 bases). Germline CDR1 reads LNHNV; CDR2 reads YYDKDF (reference sequence). The CDR3 has 15 residues. Deletions cut 9 bases from V and 4 bases from J, with 20 bases between. Full variable domain (rest looked up from reference TRBV15 and TRBJ2-3): DAMVIQNPRYQVTQFGKPVTLSCSQTLNHNVMYWYQQKSSQAPKLLFHYYDKDFNNEADTPDNFQSRRPNTSFCFLDIRSPGLGDTAMYLCATTGGRAVADTQYFGPGTRLTVL.

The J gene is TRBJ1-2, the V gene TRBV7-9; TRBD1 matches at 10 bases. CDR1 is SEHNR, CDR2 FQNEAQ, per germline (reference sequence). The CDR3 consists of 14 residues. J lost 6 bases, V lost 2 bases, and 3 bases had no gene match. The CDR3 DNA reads TGTGCCAGCAGCTTAATAGGACAGGGGGATGGCTACACCTTC. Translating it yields CASSLIGQGDGYTF.

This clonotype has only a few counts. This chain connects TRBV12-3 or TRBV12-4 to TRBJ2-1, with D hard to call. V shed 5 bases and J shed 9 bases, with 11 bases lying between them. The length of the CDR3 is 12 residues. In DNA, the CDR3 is TGTGCCAGCAGTGACTCGCTCGGTGAGCAGTTCTTC. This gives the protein CASSDSLGEQFF.

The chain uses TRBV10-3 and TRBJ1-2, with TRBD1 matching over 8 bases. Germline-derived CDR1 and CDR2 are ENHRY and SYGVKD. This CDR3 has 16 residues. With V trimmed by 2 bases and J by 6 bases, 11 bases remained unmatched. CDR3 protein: CAISEPDGQGRHGYTF. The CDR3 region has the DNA TGTGCCATCAGTGAGCCGGACGGACAGGGAAGACATGGCTACACCTTC.

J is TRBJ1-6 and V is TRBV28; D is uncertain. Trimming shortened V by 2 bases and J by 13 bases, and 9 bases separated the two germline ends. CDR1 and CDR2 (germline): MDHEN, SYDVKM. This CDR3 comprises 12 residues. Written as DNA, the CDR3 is TGTGCCAGCAGTTTAGTCGAGGGTCCCCTCCACTTT. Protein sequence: CASSLVEGPLHF.

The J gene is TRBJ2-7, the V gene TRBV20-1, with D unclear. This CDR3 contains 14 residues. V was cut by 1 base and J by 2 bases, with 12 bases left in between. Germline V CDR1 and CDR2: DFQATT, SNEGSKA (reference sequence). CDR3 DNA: TGCAGTGCTAGAGTCGGCTATCCCCCCTACGAGCAGTACTTC. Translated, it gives CSARVGYPPYEQYF.

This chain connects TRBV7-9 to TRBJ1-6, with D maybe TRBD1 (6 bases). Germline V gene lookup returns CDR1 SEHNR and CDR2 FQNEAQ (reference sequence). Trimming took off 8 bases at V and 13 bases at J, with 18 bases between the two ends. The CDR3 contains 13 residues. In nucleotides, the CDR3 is TGTGCCAGCCGTCCCTTGGGGGCCGGCCCCCTCCACTTT. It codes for CASRPLGAGPLHF.

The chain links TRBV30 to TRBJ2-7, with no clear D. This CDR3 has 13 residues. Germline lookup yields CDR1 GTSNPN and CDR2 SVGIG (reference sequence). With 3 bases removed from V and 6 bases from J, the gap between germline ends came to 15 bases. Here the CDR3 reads CAWSGAPLSEQYF. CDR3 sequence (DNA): TGTGCCTGGAGCGGCGCCCCCCTCAGCGAGCAGTACTTC.

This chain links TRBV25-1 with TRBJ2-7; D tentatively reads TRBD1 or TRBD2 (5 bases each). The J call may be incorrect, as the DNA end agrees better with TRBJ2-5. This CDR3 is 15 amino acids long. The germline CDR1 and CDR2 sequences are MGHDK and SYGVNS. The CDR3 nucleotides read TGTGCCAGCACCGAAAACCGGGACCACAAAGAGACCCAGTACTTC. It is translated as CASTENRDHKETQYF.

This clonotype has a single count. CDR3 nucleotide sequence: TGTGCCAGCAGCACAATAGCGGGCACAGATACGCAGTATTTT. Its translation: CASSTIAGTDTQYF. J is TRBJ2-3 and V is TRBV7-2; a possible D gene is TRBD2 (6 bases). Germline lookup yields CDR1 SGHTA and CDR2 FQGNSA. The CDR3 consists of 14 residues. V dropped 5 bases and J dropped 1 base, with 10 bases sitting between them.

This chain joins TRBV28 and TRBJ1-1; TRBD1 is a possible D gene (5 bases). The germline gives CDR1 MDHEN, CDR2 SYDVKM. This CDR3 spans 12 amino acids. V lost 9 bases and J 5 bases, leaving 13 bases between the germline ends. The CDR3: CASTGGRTEAFF. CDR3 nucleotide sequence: TGTGCCAGTACAGGAGGTCGGACTGAAGCTTTCTTT.

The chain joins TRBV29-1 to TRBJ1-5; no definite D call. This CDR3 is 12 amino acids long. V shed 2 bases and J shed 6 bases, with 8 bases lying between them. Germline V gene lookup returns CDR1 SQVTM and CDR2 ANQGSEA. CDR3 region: CSVEPRGQPQHF. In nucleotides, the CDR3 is TGCAGCGTTGAACCACGGGGTCAGCCCCAGCATTTT. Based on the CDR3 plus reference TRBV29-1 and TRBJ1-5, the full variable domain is SAVISQKPSRDICQRGTSLTIQCQVDSQVTMMFWYRQQPGQSLTLIATANQGSEATYESGFVIDKFPISRPNLTFSTLTVSNMSPEDSSIYLCSVEPRGQPQHFGDGTRLSIL.

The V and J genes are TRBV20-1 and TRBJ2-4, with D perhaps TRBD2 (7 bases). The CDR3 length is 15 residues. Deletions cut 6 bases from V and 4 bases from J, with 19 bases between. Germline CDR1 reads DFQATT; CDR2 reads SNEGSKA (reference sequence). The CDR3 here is CSALGGAMAKNIQYF. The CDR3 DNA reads TGCAGTGCCTTGGGGGGGGCGATGGCTAAAAACATTCAGTACTTC.

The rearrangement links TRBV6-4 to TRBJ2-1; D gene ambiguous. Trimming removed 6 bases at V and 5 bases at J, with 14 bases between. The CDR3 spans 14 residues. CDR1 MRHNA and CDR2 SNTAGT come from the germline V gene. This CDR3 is CASRTSPQHNEQFF. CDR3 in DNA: TGTGCCAGCAGGACCTCGCCCCAACACAATGAGCAGTTCTTC.

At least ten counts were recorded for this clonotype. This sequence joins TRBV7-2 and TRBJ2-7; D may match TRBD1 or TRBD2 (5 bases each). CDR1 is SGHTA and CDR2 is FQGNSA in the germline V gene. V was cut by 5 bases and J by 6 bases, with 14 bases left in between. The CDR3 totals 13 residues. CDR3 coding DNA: TGTGCCAGCAGCGTCGAAACGGGGCGCGAGCAGTACTTC. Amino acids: CASSVETGREQYF.

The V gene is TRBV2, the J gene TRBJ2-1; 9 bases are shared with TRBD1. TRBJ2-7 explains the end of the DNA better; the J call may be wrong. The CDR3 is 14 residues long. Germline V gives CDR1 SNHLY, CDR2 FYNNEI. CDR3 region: CASAGTGGGDEQYF. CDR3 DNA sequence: TGTGCCAGCGCCGGCACAGGGGGCGGCGACGAGCAGTACTTC.

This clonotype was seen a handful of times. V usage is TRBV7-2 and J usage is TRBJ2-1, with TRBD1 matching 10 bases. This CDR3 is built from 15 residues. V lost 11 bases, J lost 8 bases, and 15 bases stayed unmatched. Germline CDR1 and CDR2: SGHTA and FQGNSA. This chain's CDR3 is CAPRGGQGYEDEQFF. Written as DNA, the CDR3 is TGTGCCCCTAGGGGGGGACAGGGGTATGAGGATGAGCAGTTCTTC.

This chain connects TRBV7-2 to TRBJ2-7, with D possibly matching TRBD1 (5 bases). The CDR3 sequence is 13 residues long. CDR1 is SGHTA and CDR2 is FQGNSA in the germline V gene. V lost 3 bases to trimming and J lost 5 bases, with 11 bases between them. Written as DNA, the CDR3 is TGTGCCAGCAGCTTCCCAGGGCGAGACGAGCAGTACTTC. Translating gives CASSFPGRDEQYF.

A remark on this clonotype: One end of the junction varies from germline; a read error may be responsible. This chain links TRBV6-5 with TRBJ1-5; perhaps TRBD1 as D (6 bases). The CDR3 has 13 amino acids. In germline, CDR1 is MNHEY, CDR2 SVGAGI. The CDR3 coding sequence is TGTGCCGGCAGTTACACAGGGAATCAGCCCCAGCATTTT. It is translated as CAGSYTGNQPQHF.